The text below deals with one T cell receptor beta chain. This clonotype was counted at least ten times. What antigen it recognizes has not been identified. Within one base of it there is no much larger clone, and no base qualities were kept. The sample's treatment or condition label is to be understood as: live attenuated yellow fever vaccine strain. At every blood-draw timepoint, two biological replicates of bulk PBMCs were collected. A standard Ficoll-Paque protocol was used to isolate PBMCs from peripheral blood. TriZol was used to extract RNA from bulk PBMCs, CD4 and CD8 fractions, and dextramer-positive and dextramer-negative fractions. Data came from an Illumina NovaSeq 6000. TCR cDNA was synthesized by 5'RACE template switching, through which a universal primer site and unique molecular identifiers were introduced. cDNA synthesis was primed from both the TCR alpha and TCR beta constant segments. Libraries were amplified in two PCR steps, with sample barcodes and sequencing adapters added in the second step. Sequencing of libraries was done on Illumina HiSeq 2500 (2x100 bp) or NovaSeq (2x150 bp). As for how the authors treated the data: Demultiplexing of reads and collapsing into UMI consensus sequences were performed with MIGEC, and V(D)J alignment was carried out with MiXCR. Using edgeR on replicate PBMC samples, clonotypes were called vaccine-responding if FDR was below 0.01 and the log2 fold change was above 5 up to day 15. Each bulk clonotype was labeled CD4 or CD8 based on which sequenced repertoire, CD4 or CD8, contained the clonotype at higher abundance. TCRdb applied fastp at Q25 and MiXCR to the public reads, then kept only in-frame beta chains. Each CDR3 protein appears once, grouped with its most common genes and DNA. The V and J calls, along with clone size, are taken from TCRdb and not from the paper's own processing. Present in this sample are 250,000 to 400,000 distinct CDR3 sequences, approximately 4% of which were seen just once. The ten top clones hold under 30% of the sample.

This sample was included in a study of T cells after yellow fever vaccination (dated by TCRdb to between 2019 and 2020). Turning to the overall study: Libraries from fractions with low cell numbers were prepared with the SMART-Seq v4 Ultra Low Input RNA kit. Bulk TCR alpha and beta repertoires were sequenced longitudinally to track T-cell clones before and after primary and booster YFV17D yellow fever vaccination. The cohort comprised two healthy male donors, one aged 18 to 29 and one aged 30 to 40 years. Blood was collected at multiple timepoints before and after primary and secondary immunization, and bulk PBMC replicates and cell subsets were isolated. Broad study findings and their caveats: A small fraction of clonotypes appeared in both the CD4 and CD8 compartments, likely as a result of convergent recombination. Computational filtering was required because FACS-sorted repertoires could contain abundant contaminating clonotypes from the bulk population. After the booster, most of the clones that had expanded following primary vaccination were detected again (roughly 97% of CD4 and around 90% of CD8), which suggests that memory was broadly maintained. The secondary T-cell response was found to be weaker but faster than the primary response, with a peak reached on day 5 rather than on day 15. Because only a couple of donors were included in the study, the extent to which the findings can be generalized is limited.

CDR1 and CDR2, looked up from the germline V gene (reference sequence), are MNHEY and SMNVEV. A distance of 11 bases separates the germline ends of V and J, which lose 2 bases and 0 bases respectively. The cysteine opens and the phenylalanine closes a CDR3 of 17 amino acids. The retained sequence is limited to the CDR3, 51 bases, with the frame set at the first base. This receptor was identified in a man aged 18 to 29 who received the YFV17D yellow fever vaccine. The rearrangement joined TRBV27 to TRBJ1-6, with the D gene too uncertain to name. The sample consisted of PBMCs, taken 5 days after the yellow fever booster vaccination. Here is the DNA: TGTGCCAGCAGTTTACTCTACCCGAGCTCCTATAATTCACCCCTCCACTTT. Its protein product is CASSLLYPSSYNSPLHF.